The 17 T cell receptor beta chains given below trace back to one sample, sequenced in a study of identical twins. TCRdb recomputed calls from the 5' RACE reads with MiXCR, one row per CDR3 protein. Found here are 350,000 or so distinct CDR3 sequences, roughly 12% of them singletons; the top ten hold 7.2%. This same sample was also taken into another study, of yellow fever vaccine responses in identical twins.

Specimen: CD8+ T cells sorted from blood. The receptors here all came from a woman aged 18-29 years in good health.

This clonotype was counted at least ten times. The chain uses TRBV11-2 and TRBJ2-7; D remains ambiguous. Germline-derived CDR1 and CDR2 are SGHAT and FQNNGV. V lost 3 bases, J lost 2 bases, and 8 bases lay in between. This CDR3 has 13 amino acids. The CDR3 spells CASSLGRAYEQYV. CDR3 DNA: TGTGCCAGCAGCTTGGGAAGGGCCTACGAGCAGTACGTC.

This clonotype has just a few counts. The gene calls are TRBV10-2 and TRBJ2-1; 8 nucleotides line up with TRBD2. The germline V gene encodes CDR1 WSHSY and CDR2 SAAADI. The CDR3 spans 15 residues. V shed 6 bases, J shed 7 bases, and the junction held 11 bases outside the gene matches. CDR3 in amino acids: CASRFSGEVRNEQFF. CDR3 DNA sequence: TGCGCCAGCAGATTTAGCGGGGAGGTCAGGAATGAGCAGTTCTTC.

The chain uses TRBV4-1 and TRBJ2-5; D may be TRBD2 (7 bases). CDR1 is MGHRA, CDR2 YSYEKL, per germline. The CDR3 contains 14 residues. Trimming took 6 bases from V and 1 from J, leaving 12 bases between them. The CDR3 loop is CASRGGAIQETQYF. The CDR3 DNA is TGCGCCAGCAGAGGGGGGGCAATCCAAGAGACCCAGTACTTC.

Only a few counts were recorded for this clonotype. The chain recombines TRBV20-1 with TRBJ2-7; D is possibly TRBD2 (7 bases). In germline, CDR1 is DFQATT, CDR2 SNEGSKA (reference sequence). With 0 bases removed from V and 7 bases from J, the gap between germline ends came to 16 bases. The CDR3 sequence is 14 residues long. CDR3 region: CSARDLGGRGEQYF. CDR3 in DNA: TGCAGTGCTAGAGATCTAGGGGGGAGGGGTGAGCAGTACTTC.

The CDR3 loop is CSAIRKGTEAFF. The DNA for the CDR3 is TGCAGTGCCATACGGAAGGGCACTGAAGCTTTCTTT. The J gene is TRBJ1-1, the V gene TRBV20-1; unclear D gene. The CDR3 is made up of 12 amino acids. V lost 6 bases and J 4 bases, leaving 12 bases between the germline ends. The germline gives CDR1 DFQATT, CDR2 SNEGSKA (reference sequence).

The table lists this clonotype with a few counts. The chain carries TRBV2 and TRBJ1-1; the D gene is possibly TRBD1 (6 bases). The CDR3 length is 12 residues. Per the germline V gene, CDR1 is SNHLY and CDR2 is FYNNEI. Between the trimmed V and J ends, which lost 4 bases and 7 bases, there was a span of 10 bases. CDR3 sequence reads: CASSGQVGEAFF. The CDR3 bases are TGTGCCAGCAGTGGACAGGTTGGTGAAGCTTTCTTT.

The V gene is TRBV21-1, the J gene TRBJ1-3; no DNA check was done on the table's D call, TRBD1. TRBV21-1 is a pseudogene segment. The CDR3 consists of 16 residues. The CDR3 region has the DNA TGTGCCAGCATGGTTAGCGCCCCACGGTCTGGAAACACCATATATTTT. This gives the protein CASMVSAPRSGNTIYF.

The rearrangement joins TRBV6-6 to TRBJ1-4; D is possibly TRBD1 (5 bases). CDR1 is MNHNY and CDR2 is SVGAGI in the germline V gene (reference sequence). The CDR3 sequence is 12 residues long. V lost 2 bases and J lost 8, with 6 bases in between. CDR3: CASSYDREKLFF. The CDR3 nucleotides are TGTGCCAGCAGTTACGACAGAGAAAAACTGTTTTTT.

In this sample, this clonotype turned up many times. The chain recombines TRBV20-1 with TRBJ1-5, with D hard to call. The V and J ends lost 0 bases and 7 bases respectively, with 13 bases between them. The CDR3 runs 14 residues. Germline-derived CDR1 and CDR2 are DFQATT and SNEGSKA (reference sequence). The CDR3 here is CSARDLGIPQPQHF. The DNA of the CDR3 is TGCAGTGCTAGAGATCTGGGCATTCCCCAGCCCCAGCATTTT.

There are a few counts of this clonotype. The genes are TRBV20-1 and TRBJ2-5; 7 bases map to TRBD2. The CDR3 runs to 14 residues. The V gene's germline CDR1 is DFQATT and CDR2 SNEGSKA (reference sequence). V gave up 1 base and J gave up 4 bases; unmatched junction bases: 6. The CDR3 DNA follows: TGCAGTGCTAGAGCTTTTGGGGAGGGAGAGACCCAGTACTTC. Translating gives CSARAFGEGETQYF.

This clonotype appeared a few times. The V call is TRBV7-9, the J call TRBJ1-2, with D perhaps TRBD1 (6 bases). The CDR3 totals 15 residues. Trimming stripped 1 base from V and 0 bases from J, with 9 bases between. Germline CDR1 SEHNR, CDR2 FQNEAQ (reference sequence). The CDR3 sequence: CASSLDGQPNYGYTF. For the CDR3, the DNA is TGTGCCAGCAGCTTAGACGGACAGCCTAACTATGGCTACACCTTC.

This chain joins TRBV3-1 and TRBJ2-7, with 9 bases matching TRBD2. The CDR3 is 14 residues long. The junction had 7 bases not matched to a gene; V was cut back by 3 bases and J by 7 bases. In germline, CDR1 is LGHDT, CDR2 YNNKEL (reference sequence). As DNA, the CDR3 is TGTGCCAGCAGCCAGGCGGGAGGGCCGGAAGAGCAGTACTTC. This codes for CASSQAGGPEEQYF.

The chain joins TRBV27 to TRBJ2-7; TRBD2 matches at 7 bases. The CDR3 loop spans 16 amino acids. V lost 4 bases and J lost 4; bases outside the gene matches: 13. Germline V gives CDR1 MNHEY, CDR2 SMNVEV (reference sequence). The CDR3 DNA follows: TGTGCCAGCAGTTCACTAGCGAATACCCCTCGGTACGAGCAGTACTTC. Translation gives CASSSLANTPRYEQYF.

The chain recombines TRBV4-1 with TRBJ2-3, with D uncertain. V was clipped by 1 base and J by 5 bases, with 13 bases between them. Germline values: CDR1 MGHRA, CDR2 YSYEKL. This CDR3 spans 15 amino acids. This chain's CDR3 is CASSQGASLVDTQYF. CDR3 nucleotides: TGCGCCAGCAGCCAAGGGGCCTCTCTTGTAGATACGCAGTATTTT.

This clonotype showed up just a few times. The chain has TRBV4-1 and TRBJ1-2; TRBD1 agrees at 10 bases. Germline trimming cut 8 bases from V and 0 bases from J; bases unmatched to any gene: 9. The CDR3 has 16 residues. Germline V CDR1 and CDR2: MGHRA, YSYEKL. The CDR3 loop reads CASLGTGAEANYGYTF. The CDR3 nucleotides are TGCGCCAGCCTCGGGACAGGGGCGGAAGCTAACTATGGCTACACCTTC.

This clonotype was counted many times. The genes are TRBV29-1 and TRBJ2-1; D ambiguous. CDR3 size: 11 residues. Germline CDR1 is SQVTM and CDR2 is ANQGSEA. Trimming pared 4 bases from V and 6 bases from J, leaving 7 bases between. The CDR3 coding sequence is TGCAGCGTTGGACCCACCAATGAGCAGTTCTTC. Translating it yields CSVGPTNEQFF.

This clonotype was counted at least ten times. This chain links TRBV12-3 or TRBV12-4 with TRBJ1-2; no definite D call. Deletions cut 2 bases from V and 0 bases from J, with 7 bases between. The CDR3 contains 14 residues. CDR3 in DNA: TGTGCCAGCAGTTTACACAGCCCTAACTATGGCTACACCTTC. It encodes CASSLHSPNYGYTF.